These 21 T cell receptor beta chains were sequenced from one sample in a study of T cells expressing NK-cell markers. TCRdb reprocessed the 5' RACE reads, keeping one entry per CDR3 protein, no DNA. Found here are about 370,000 distinct CDR3 sequences; the top ten clones hold about 10%. The sample comprised blood T cells: a sorted CD56 or NKG2C T cell subset, CD4+ or CD8+ T cells, or bulk PBMC T cells (not recorded which). Receptor source: a woman aged 45-65 years in good health.

The chain links TRBV7-2 to TRBJ2-3; TCRdb calls TRBD1, which cannot be checked without DNA. The CDR3 runs to 16 residues. CDR1 SGHTA and CDR2 FQGNSA come from the germline V gene. CDR3 sequence: CASSLWVRQGTDTQYF.

The chain is built from TRBV12-3 or TRBV12-4 and TRBJ2-1; the D call of TRBD1 rests on TCRdb alone, since no DNA is present to check it. The CDR3 totals 14 residues. This CDR3 reads CASSLGQGGDEQFF.

The CDR3 sequence: CASSISGFANTGELFF. The gene calls are TRBV7-8 and TRBJ2-2. Germline V lookup: CDR1 SGHVS, CDR2 FQNEAQ. This CDR3 contains 16 residues.

The V call is TRBV19, the J call TRBJ2-3; with no DNA, the TCRdb D assignment of TRBD2 cannot be verified. CDR1 and CDR2 from the germline V gene are LNHDA and SQIVND (reference sequence). This CDR3 comprises 19 residues. Here the CDR3 reads CASSRSPSSIRGGPNTQYF.

The chain links TRBV29-1 to TRBJ2-5; without DNA, the TCRdb call of TRBD1 cannot be checked. Germline values: CDR1 SQVTM, CDR2 ANQGSEA. The CDR3 length is 12 residues. CDR3 sequence: CSVGTGGETQYF.

V usage is TRBV29-1 and J usage is TRBJ2-4; the D call of TRBD1 rests on TCRdb alone, since no DNA is present to check it. Germline assignment: CDR1 SQVTM and CDR2 ANQGSEA. The CDR3 has 14 amino acids. The CDR3 spells CSAGTRGWGNIQYF.

The gene calls are TRBV18 and TRBJ2-7; TCRdb's D gene call, TRBD2, goes unchecked for lack of DNA. The CDR3 runs 15 residues. CDR1 and CDR2 (germline): KGHSH, LQKENI. The CDR3 is CASSPRRREAYEQYF.

The chain carries TRBV12-3 or TRBV12-4 and TRBJ2-7. The CDR3 runs 11 residues. CDR3 protein: CASSSLYEQYF.

This chain joins TRBV12-3 or TRBV12-4 and TRBJ1-5. This CDR3 is built from 13 residues. CDR3 region: CASSLTAYQPQHF.

This chain joins TRBV29-1 and TRBJ1-1; TCRdb's D gene call, TRBD1, goes unchecked for lack of DNA. CDR1 SQVTM and CDR2 ANQGSEA come from the germline V gene. This CDR3 region has 15 residues. Here the CDR3 reads CSVNQHQGSATEAFF.

The rearrangement uses TRBV5-1 and TRBJ1-1. This CDR3 has 15 residues. The V gene's germline CDR1 is SGHRS and CDR2 YFSETQ. The CDR3 protein is CASSLERAPNTEAFF.

The genes are TRBV7-7 and TRBJ2-1; without DNA, the TCRdb call of TRBD2 cannot be checked. Germline CDR1 is SSHAT and CDR2 is FNYEAQ (reference sequence). The CDR3 covers 14 residues. CDR3 region: CASSSGLAGFEQFF.

The chain combines TRBV6-5 with TRBJ2-1; the TCRdb call, TRBD2, lacks DNA for checking. Per the germline V gene, CDR1 is MNHEY and CDR2 is SVGAGI. The CDR3 sequence is 17 residues long. The CDR3 region is CASRTSRDWAGYNEQFF.

The chain couples TRBV21-1 to TRBJ2-3; TCRdb gives TRBD1 as the D gene, but with no DNA this cannot be confirmed. TRBV21-1 is classified as a pseudogene. The CDR3 sequence is 15 residues long. CDR3 amino acids: CASTKGEFSTDTQYF.

The chain joins TRBV20-1 to TRBJ2-1; with no DNA, the TCRdb D assignment of TRBD2 cannot be verified. The germline CDR1 and CDR2 sequences are DFQATT and SNEGSKA (reference sequence). The CDR3 is made up of 14 amino acids. CDR3 in amino acids: CSARGRERHNEQFF.

The chain recombines TRBV27 with TRBJ1-5. The germline gives CDR1 MNHEY, CDR2 SMNVEV (reference sequence). The CDR3 length is 17 residues. CDR3 sequence reads: CASSLYSAGGNNQPQHF.

The chain carries TRBV24-1 and TRBJ2-1; TCRdb calls TRBD2, which cannot be checked without DNA. The CDR3 is 15 residues long. Germline-derived CDR1 and CDR2 are KGHDR and SFDVKD. CDR3 sequence: CATSDITSGINEQFF.

The rearrangement links TRBV21-1 to TRBJ1-1; TCRdb's assignment of TRBD1 cannot be checked, as there is no DNA. TRBV21-1 is tagged as a pseudogene. This CDR3 is built from 12 residues. The CDR3 sequence: CASSDRGTEAFF.

The rearrangement joins TRBV12-3 or TRBV12-4 to TRBJ2-1. The CDR3 has 12 amino acids. CDR3: CASRLSYNEQFF.

The chain has TRBV5-1 and TRBJ1-6; the D call of TRBD1 rests on TCRdb alone, since no DNA is present to check it. CDR1 is SGHRS, CDR2 YFSETQ, per germline. The CDR3 is 14 amino acids. CDR3 protein: CASSPGQTNSPLHF. Variable domain in full (rest from reference TRBV5-1 and TRBJ1-6): KAGVTQTPRYLIKTRGQQVTLSCSPISGHRSVSWYQQTPGQGLQFLFEYFSETQRNKGNFPGRFSGRQFSNSRSEMNVSTLELGDSALYLCASSPGQTNSPLHFGNGTRLTVT.

The rearrangement joins TRBV20-1 to TRBJ2-4; TCRdb indicates TRBD2, and absent DNA this call remains unverified. Germline V gene lookup returns CDR1 DFQATT and CDR2 SNEGSKA (reference sequence). The CDR3 is 19 amino acids. The CDR3 region is CSVHLPGTSGRTAKNIQYF.